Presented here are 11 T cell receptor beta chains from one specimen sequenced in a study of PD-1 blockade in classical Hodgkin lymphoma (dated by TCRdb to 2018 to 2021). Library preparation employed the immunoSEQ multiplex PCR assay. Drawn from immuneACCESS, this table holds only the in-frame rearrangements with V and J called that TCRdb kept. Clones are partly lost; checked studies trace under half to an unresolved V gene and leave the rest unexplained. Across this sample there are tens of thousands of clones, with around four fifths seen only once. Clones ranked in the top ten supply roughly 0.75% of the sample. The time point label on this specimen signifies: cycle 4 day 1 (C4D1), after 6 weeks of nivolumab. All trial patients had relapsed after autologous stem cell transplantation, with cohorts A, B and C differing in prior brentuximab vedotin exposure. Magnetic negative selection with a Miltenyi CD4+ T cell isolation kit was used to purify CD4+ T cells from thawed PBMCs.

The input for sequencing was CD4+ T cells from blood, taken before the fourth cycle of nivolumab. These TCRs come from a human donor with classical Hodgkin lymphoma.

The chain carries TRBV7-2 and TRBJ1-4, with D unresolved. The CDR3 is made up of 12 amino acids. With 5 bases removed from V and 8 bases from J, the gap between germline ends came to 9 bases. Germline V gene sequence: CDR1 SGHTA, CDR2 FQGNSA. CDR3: CASSPALEKLFF. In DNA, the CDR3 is TGTGCCAGCAGCCCTGCGCTAGAAAAACTGTTTTTT.

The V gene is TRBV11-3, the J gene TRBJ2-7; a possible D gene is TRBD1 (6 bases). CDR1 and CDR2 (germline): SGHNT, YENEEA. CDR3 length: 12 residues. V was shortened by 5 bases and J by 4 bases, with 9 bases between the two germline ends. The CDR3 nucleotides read TGTGCCAGCAGCCCTCAGGGGTACGAGCAGTACTTC. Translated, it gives CASSPQGYEQYF.

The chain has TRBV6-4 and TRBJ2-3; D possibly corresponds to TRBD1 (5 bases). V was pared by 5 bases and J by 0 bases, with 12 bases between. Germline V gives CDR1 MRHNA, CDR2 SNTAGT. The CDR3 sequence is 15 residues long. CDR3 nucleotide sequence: TGTGCCAGCAGTTGGGGCGGAGCTAGCACAGATACGCAGTATTTT. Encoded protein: CASSWGGASTDTQYF.

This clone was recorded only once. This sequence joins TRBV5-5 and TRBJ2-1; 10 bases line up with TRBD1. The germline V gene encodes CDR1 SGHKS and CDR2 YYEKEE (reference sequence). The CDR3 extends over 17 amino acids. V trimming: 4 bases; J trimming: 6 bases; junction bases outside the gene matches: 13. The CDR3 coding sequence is TGTGCCAGCAGCCAACCACGCGGGACAGGGGTCAGCAATGAGCAGTTCTTC. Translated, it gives CASSQPRGTGVSNEQFF.

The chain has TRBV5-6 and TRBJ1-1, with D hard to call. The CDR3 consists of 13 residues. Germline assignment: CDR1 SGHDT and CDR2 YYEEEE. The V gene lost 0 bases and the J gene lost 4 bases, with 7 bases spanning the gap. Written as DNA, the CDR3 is TGTGCCAGCAGCTTGGACAGCCCCACTGAAGCTTTCTTT. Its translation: CASSLDSPTEAFF.

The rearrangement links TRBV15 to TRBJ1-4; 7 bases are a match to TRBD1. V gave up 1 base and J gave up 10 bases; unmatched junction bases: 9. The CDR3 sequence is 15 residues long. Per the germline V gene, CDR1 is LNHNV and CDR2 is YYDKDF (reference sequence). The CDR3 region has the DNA TGTGCCACCAGCAGAGGAGGGGAGGGGGCGAGAAAACTGTTTTTT. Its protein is CATSRGGEGARKLFF.

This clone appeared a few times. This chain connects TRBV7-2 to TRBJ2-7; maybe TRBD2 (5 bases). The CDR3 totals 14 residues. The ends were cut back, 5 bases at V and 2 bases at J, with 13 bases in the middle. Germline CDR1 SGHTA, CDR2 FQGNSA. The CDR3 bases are TGTGCCAGCAGCACACCCTCCGGGGCCTACGAGCAGTACTTC. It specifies CASSTPSGAYEQYF.

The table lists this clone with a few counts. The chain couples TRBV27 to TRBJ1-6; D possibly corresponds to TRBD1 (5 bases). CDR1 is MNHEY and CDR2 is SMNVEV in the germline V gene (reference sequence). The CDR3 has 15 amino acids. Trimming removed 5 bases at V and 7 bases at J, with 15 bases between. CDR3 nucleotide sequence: TGTGCCAGCAGTGTCCTTGGGGGAGGGAATTCACCCCTCCACTTT. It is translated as CASSVLGGGNSPLHF.

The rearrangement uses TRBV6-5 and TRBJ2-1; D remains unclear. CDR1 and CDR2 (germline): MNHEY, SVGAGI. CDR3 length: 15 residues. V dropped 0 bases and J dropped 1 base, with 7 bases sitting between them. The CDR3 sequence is CASSYSLGSYNEQFF. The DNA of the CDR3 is TGTGCCAGCAGTTACTCGTTGGGGTCCTACAATGAGCAGTTCTTC.

This CDR3 reads CASSEAPSSGVGEQFF. In nucleotides, the CDR3 is TGTGCCAGCAGTGAAGCGCCCTCTAGCGGGGTGGGGGAGCAGTTCTTC. The rearrangement joins TRBV2 to TRBJ2-1; 9 bases match TRBD2. The CDR3 sequence is 16 residues long. The junction had 10 bases not matched to a gene; V was cut back by 0 bases and J by 10 bases. Germline lookup yields CDR1 SNHLY and CDR2 FYNNEI.

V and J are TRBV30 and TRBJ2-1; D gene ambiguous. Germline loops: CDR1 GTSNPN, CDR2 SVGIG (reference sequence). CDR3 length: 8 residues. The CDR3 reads CAYNEQFF. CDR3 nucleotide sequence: TGTGCATACAATGAGCAGTTCTTC.